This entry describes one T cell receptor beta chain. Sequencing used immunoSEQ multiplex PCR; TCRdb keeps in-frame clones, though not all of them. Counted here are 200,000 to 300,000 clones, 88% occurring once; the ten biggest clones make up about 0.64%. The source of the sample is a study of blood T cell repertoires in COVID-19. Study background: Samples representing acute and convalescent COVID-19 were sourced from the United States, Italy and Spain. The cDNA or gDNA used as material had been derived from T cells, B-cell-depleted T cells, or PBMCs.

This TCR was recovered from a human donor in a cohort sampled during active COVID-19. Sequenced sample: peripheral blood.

CDR3 region: CASRQGRSGNTIYF. CDR3 DNA sequence: TGTGCCAGCAGACAGGGGAGGTCTGGAAACACCATATATTTT. The chain is built from TRBV2 and TRBJ1-3; 7 nucleotides align to TRBD1. This CDR3 comprises 14 residues. Germline CDR1 is SNHLY and CDR2 is FYNNEI. Trimming took 6 bases from V and 1 from J; bases not matched to a gene: 3.